This T cell receptor beta chain was recovered during a study of T-cell reconstitution after alpha-beta-depleted transplantation in children. Unique molecular identifiers featured in how the TCRbeta library was prepared. MiXCR, run by TCRdb on the PCR reads, gives a single entry per CDR3 protein. The table shows just under 550,000 distinct CDR3 sequences, with around 19% occurring only once. Germline V gives CDR1 SGHRS, CDR2 YFSETQ. The CDR3 has 16 residues. With 3 bases clipped from V and 4 bases from J, the junction kept 8 bases outside the gene matches. This TCR came from a human donor who donated a stem cell graft to a child with acute lymphoblastic leukemia. The sample here was PBMCs from the stem cell graft donor, taken from the stem cell graft. The chain combines TRBV5-1 with TRBJ2-1, with 9 positions matching TRBD2. The CDR3 DNA follows: TGCGCCAGCAGCTCCCTAGAGACTAGCGGATACAATGAGCAGTTCTTC. It specifies CASSSLETSGYNEQFF.